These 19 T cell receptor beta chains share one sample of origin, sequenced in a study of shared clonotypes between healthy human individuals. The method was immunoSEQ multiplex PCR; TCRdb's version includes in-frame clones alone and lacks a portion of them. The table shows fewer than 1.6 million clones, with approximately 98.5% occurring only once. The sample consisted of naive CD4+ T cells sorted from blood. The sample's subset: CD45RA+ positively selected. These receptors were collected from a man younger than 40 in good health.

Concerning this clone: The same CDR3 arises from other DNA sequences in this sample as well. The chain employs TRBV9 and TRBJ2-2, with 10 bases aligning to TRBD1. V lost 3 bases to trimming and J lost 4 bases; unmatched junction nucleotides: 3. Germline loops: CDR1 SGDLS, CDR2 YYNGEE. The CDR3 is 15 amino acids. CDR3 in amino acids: CASSARDRGTGELFF. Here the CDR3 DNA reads TGTGCCAGCAGCGCCCGGGACAGGGGCACCGGGGAGCTGTTTTTT.

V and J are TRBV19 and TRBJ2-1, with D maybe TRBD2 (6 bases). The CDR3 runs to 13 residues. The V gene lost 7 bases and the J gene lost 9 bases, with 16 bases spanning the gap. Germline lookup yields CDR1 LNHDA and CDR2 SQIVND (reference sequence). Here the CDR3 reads CASKNLGGSEQFF. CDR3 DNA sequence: TGTGCCAGTAAAAACCTGGGGGGAAGTGAGCAGTTCTTC.

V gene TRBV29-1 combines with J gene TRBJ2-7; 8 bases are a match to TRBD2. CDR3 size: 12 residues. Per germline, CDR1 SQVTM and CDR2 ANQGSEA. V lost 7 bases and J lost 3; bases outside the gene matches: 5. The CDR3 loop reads CSATSERYEQYF. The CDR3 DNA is TGCAGCGCGACTAGCGAACGCTACGAGCAGTACTTC.

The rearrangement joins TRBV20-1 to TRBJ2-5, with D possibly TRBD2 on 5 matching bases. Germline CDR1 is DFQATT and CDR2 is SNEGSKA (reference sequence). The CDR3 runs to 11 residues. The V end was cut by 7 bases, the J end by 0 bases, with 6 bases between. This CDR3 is CSGGHQETQYF. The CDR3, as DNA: TGCAGTGGAGGGCACCAAGAGACCCAGTACTTC.

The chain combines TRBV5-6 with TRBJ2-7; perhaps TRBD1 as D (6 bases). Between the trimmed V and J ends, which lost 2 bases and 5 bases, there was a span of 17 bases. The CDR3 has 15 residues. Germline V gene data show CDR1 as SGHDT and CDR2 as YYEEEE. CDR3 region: CASSFYDGQIHEQYF. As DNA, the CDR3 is TGTGCCAGCAGCTTTTATGACGGACAGATCCACGAGCAGTACTTC.

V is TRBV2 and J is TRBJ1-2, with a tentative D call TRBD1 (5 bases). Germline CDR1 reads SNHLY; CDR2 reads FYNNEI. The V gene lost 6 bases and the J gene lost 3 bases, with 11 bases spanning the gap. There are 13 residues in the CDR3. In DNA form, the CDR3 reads TGTGCCAGCAGGGCCCCGGGGCACTATGGCTACACCTTC. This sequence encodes CASRAPGHYGYTF.

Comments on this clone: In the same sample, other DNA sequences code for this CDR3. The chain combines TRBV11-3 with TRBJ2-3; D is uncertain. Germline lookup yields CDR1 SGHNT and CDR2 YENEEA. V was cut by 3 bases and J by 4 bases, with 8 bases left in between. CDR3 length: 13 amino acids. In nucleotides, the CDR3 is TGTGCCAGCAGCTTGGTTGAGGCAGATACGCAGTATTTT. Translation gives CASSLVEADTQYF. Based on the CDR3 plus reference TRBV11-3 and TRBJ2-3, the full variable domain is EAGVVQSPRYKIIEKKQPVAFWCNPISGHNTLYWYLQNLGQGPELLIRYENEEAVDDSQLPKDRFSAERLKGVDSTLKIQPAELGDSAVYLCASSLVEADTQYFGPGTRLTVL.

The CDR3 DNA is TGTGCCTCCTCGGAAGGCCCTGGGGCCAACGTCCTGACTTTC. It specifies CASSEGPGANVLTF. The chain carries TRBV10-3 and TRBJ2-6; no reliable D call. CDR3 size: 14 residues. Between the trimmed V and J ends, which lost 11 bases and 2 bases, there was a span of 13 bases. The germline V gene encodes CDR1 ENHRY and CDR2 SYGVKD.

This CDR3 is CASSVGLGAGDEQYF. The CDR3 nucleotides read TGTGCCAGCAGCGTAGGTTTAGGGGCAGGGGACGAGCAGTACTTC. The chain links TRBV9 to TRBJ2-7; tentative D call: TRBD1 (6 bases). V was trimmed by 0 bases and J by 5 bases, leaving 15 bases between them. The CDR3 length is 15 residues. Germline assignment: CDR1 SGDLS and CDR2 YYNGEE.

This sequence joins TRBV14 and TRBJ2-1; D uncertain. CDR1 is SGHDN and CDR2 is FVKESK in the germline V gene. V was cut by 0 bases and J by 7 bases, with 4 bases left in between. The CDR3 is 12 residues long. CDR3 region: CASSQEGNEQFF. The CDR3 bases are TGTGCCAGCAGCCAAGAAGGAAATGAGCAGTTCTTC.

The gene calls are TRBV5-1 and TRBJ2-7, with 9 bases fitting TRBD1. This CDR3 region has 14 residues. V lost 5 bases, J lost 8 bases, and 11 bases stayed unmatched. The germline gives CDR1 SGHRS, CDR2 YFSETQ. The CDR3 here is CASRPGTGPSKQYF. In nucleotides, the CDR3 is TGCGCCAGCAGGCCCGGGACAGGGCCCTCCAAGCAGTACTTC.

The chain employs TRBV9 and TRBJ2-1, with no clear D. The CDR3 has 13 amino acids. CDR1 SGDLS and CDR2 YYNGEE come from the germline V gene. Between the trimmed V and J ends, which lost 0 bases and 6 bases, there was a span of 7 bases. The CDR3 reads CASSVGPANEQFF. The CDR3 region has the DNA TGTGCCAGCAGCGTAGGACCAGCCAATGAGCAGTTCTTC.

CDR3 protein: CASSESGSFVQYF. CDR3 nucleotides: TGCGCCAGCAGTGAGTCGGGATCGTTTGTTCAGTACTTC. The chain uses TRBV10-1 and TRBJ2-4; D ambiguous. Germline V gene data show CDR1 as WNHNN and CDR2 as SYGVQD (reference sequence). V was shortened by 0 bases and J by 11 bases, with 11 bases between the two germline ends. This CDR3 is built from 13 residues.

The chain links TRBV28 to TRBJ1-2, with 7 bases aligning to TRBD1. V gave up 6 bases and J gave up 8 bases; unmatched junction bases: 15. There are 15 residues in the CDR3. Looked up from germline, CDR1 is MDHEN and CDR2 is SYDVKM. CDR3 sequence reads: CASSKPGQFRRGYTF. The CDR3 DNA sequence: TGTGCCAGCAGCAAACCGGGACAGTTTAGGAGAGGCTACACCTTC.

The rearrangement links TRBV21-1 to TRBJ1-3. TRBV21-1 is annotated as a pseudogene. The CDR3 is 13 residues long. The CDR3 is CASSSPDGNTIYF. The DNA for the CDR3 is TGTGCCAGCAGCTCCCCCGACGGAAACACCATATATTTT.

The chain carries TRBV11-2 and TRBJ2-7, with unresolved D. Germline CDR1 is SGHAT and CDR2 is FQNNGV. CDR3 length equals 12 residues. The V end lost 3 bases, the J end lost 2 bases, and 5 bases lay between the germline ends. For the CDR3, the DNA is TGTGCCAGCAGCTTCACGGCCTACGAGCAGTACTTC. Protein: CASSFTAYEQYF.

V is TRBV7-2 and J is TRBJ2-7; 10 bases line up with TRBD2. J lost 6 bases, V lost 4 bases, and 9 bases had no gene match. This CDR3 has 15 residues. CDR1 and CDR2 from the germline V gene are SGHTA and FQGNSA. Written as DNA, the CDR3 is TGTGCCAGCAGCTATAAAGCGGGAGGGCTCTCCGAGCAGTACTTC. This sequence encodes CASSYKAGGLSEQYF.

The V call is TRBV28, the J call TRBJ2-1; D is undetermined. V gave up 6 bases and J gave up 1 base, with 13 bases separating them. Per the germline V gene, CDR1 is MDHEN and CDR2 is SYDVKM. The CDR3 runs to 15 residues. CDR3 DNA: TGTGCCAGCAGCCTTGGAGCTACGTCCTACAATGAGCAGTTCTTC. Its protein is CASSLGATSYNEQFF.

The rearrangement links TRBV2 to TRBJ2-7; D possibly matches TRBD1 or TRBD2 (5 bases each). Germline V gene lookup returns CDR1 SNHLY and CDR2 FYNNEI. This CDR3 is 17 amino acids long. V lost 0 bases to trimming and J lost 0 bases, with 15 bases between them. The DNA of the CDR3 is TGTGCCAGCAGTGAAGCAGAGGGGATACTTAGCTCCTACGAGCAGTACTTC. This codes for CASSEAEGILSSYEQYF.